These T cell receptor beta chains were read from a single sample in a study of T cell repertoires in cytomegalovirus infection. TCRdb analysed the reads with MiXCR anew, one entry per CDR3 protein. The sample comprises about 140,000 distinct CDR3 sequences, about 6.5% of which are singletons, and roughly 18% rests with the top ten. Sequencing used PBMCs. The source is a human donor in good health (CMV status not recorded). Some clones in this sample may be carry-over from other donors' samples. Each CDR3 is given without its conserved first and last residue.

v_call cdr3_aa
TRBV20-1 SATQRGAGTEAF
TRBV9 ASSVARGGTEAF
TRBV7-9 ASSPREGSTEAF
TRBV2 ASSPPLH
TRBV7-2 ASSLGTRNGGYT
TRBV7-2 ASSLGGQNEQF
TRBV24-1 ATSVKETQY
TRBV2 ASRGQGQETQY
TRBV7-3 ASSLNPIGTDTQY
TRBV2 ATQQDGHRTDTQY
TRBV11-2 ASSLDGTGYGYT
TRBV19 ASLRRGPGNQPQH
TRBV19 ASRYRGAGANVLT
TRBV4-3 ASSHGRGPLSYEQY
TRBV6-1 ASRLAPSTDTQY
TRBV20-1 SAIPGGPYEQY
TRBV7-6 ASSLGSAGGTGYEQF
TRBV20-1 SVATDRSGGPGGDTQY
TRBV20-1 SATELAGFQETQY
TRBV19 ATADTDSNQPQH
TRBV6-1 ASSEGRGERRAF
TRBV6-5 ASSRRTANYGYT
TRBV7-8 ASSSRDREYTEAF
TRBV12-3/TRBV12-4 ASSLVGRDTEAF
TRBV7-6 ASSLGGGFTEAF
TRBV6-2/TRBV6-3 ASNPRTSRRGPTNEKLF
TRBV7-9 ASRKTSGGTDTQY
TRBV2 ASSEGFVSGANVLT
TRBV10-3 AISERRLSGGWQDTQY
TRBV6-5 ASSSLAGGRETQY
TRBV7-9 ASSLSTFHYGYT
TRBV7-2 ASSLEPYNEQF
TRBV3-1 ASSQAGLAGEPQETQY
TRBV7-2 ASSLGDRAYQPQH
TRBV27 ASSPRQGGNNSPLH
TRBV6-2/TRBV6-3 ASSYSRGDYEQY
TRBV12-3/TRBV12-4 ASSQLAGGIDEQF
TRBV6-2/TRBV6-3 ASSLPGDYTDTQY
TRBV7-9 ASSLVGSSYEQY
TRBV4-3 ASSQGRGGQGSTAETQY
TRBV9 ASSVTTGEGGELF
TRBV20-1 SARSGGERYNSPLH
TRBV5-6 ASRAISGNTIY
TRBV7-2 ASSSEGGPVGNTIY
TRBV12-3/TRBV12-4 ASRTQGVGTGELF
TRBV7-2 ASSPALDRTEAF
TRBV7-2 ASSPSGQQLAKNIQY